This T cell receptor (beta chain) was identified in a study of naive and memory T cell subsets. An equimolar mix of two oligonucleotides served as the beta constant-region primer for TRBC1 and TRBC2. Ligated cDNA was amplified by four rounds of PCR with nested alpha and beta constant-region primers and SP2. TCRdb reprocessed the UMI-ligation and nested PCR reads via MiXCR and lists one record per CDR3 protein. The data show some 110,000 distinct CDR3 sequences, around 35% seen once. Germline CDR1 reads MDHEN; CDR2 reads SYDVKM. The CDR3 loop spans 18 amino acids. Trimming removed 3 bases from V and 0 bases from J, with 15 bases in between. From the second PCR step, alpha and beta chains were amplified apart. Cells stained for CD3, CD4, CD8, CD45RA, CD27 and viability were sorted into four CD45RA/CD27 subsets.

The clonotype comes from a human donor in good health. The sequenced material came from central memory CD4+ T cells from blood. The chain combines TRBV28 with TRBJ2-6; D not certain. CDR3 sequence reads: CASSLSGTFSSGANVLTF. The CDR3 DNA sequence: TGTGCCAGCAGTTTGTCAGGAACCTTTAGCTCTGGGGCCAACGTCCTGACTTTC.